A selection of T cell receptor beta chains follows, all from one sample in a study of T cell responses to AZD1222 COVID-19 vaccine. Using immunoSEQ multiplex PCR, the repertoire was profiled, and TCRdb retains in-frame clones only, with some absent. The sample consists of some 150,000 clones, less than 95% of them appearing once. The sequencing here drew on peripheral blood, taken on day 0 of AZD1222 vaccination. Source of these receptors: an adult in good health. Both conserved end residues are part of each CDR3. A D gene is named only where the DNA matches it firmly. Size is stated for part of the rows, as once, few or many counts, or as a class when the clone is expanded.

d_gene,v_gene,j_gene,len,abundance,CDR3aa,CDR3nt
-,TRBV2,TRBJ1-5,13,-,CASSVNRDQPQHF,TGTGCCAGCAGTGTAAACAGGGATCAGCCCCAGCATTTT
-,TRBV9,TRBJ1-2,13,once,CASSVAAGEGYTF,TGTGCCAGCAGCGTAGCGGCAGGGGAAGGCTACACCTTC
TRBD1,TRBV4-2,TRBJ1-3,15,-,CASSPEGTEGNTIYF,TGTGCCAGCAGCCCCGAAGGGACAGAAGGAAACACCATATATTTT
-,TRBV19,TRBJ1-3,17,once,CASSINAGAHSGNTIYF,TGTGCCAGTAGTATCAACGCCGGGGCCCACTCTGGAAACACCATATATTTT
TRBD2,TRBV6-2/TRBV6-3,TRBJ2-3,16,-,CASSYSSGDITDTQYF,TGTGCCAGCAGTTACTCTAGCGGGGACATCACAGATACGCAGTATTTT
TRBD2,TRBV19,TRBJ2-1,15,-,CASSLATSGYNEQFF,TGTGCCAGTAGTTTAGCGACTAGCGGGTACAATGAGCAGTTCTTC
TRBD1,TRBV5-1,TRBJ1-1,13,-,CASTGTGGTEAFF,TGCGCCAGTACCGGGACAGGGGGAACTGAAGCTTTCTTT
-,TRBV5-8,TRBJ2-2,15,-,CASSLYGANTGELFF,TGTGCCAGCAGCTTGTATGGCGCGAACACCGGGGAGCTGTTTTTT
-,TRBV6-5,TRBJ1-5,13,-,CASSASVGSGQHF,TGTGCCAGCTCGGCGTCGGTGGGGTCGGGCCAGCATTTT
-,TRBV20-1,TRBJ1-2,10,-,CSAGRDGYTF,TGCAGTGCTGGTCGAGATGGCTACACCTTC